A single TCR beta chain is shown here with its context. The data belong to a study of early T cells in non-severe SARS-CoV-2 infection. Germline V gene data show CDR1 as DFQATT and CDR2 as SNEGSKA (reference sequence). The CDR3 totals 15 residues. Trimming took 0 bases from V and 3 from J; bases not matched to a gene: 7. Unique molecular identifiers were attached to individual cDNA molecules. TCRdb passed the 5' RACE reads through MiXCR, listing each CDR3 protein once. The top ten clones hold less than 9.5% of a sample with roughly 81,000 distinct CDR3 sequences, 5% to 7% of them seen once. Sequenced material: whole blood. This sequence originates from an adult who was a healthcare worker with PCR-confirmed SARS-CoV-2 infection or an uninfected control (not recorded which). V and J are TRBV20-1 and TRBJ2-7, with TRBD2 identical over 8 bases. The CDR3 sequence is CSARDRSGSHYEQYF. CDR3 nucleotides: TGCAGTGCTAGAGATAGAAGCGGGAGTCACTACGAGCAGTACTTC.